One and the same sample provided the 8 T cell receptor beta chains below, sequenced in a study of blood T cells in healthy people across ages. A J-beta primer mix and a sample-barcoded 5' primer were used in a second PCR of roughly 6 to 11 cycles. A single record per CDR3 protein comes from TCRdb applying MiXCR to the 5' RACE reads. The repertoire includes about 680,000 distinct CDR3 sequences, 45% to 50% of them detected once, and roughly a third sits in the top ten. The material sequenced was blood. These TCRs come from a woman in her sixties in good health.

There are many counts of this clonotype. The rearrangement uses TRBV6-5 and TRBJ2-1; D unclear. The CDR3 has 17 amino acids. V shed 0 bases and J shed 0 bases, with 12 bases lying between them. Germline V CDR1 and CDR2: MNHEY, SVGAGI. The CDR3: CASSYSATSNSYNEQFF. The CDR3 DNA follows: TGTGCCAGCAGTTACTCGGCGACTTCCAACTCCTACAATGAGCAGTTCTTC.

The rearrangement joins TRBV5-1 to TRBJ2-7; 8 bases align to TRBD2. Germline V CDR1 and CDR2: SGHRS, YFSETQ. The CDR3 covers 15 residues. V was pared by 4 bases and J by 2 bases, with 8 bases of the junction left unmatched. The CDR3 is CASSPWDSGAYEQYF. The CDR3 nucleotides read TGCGCCAGCAGCCCCTGGGATAGCGGGGCCTACGAGCAGTACTTC.

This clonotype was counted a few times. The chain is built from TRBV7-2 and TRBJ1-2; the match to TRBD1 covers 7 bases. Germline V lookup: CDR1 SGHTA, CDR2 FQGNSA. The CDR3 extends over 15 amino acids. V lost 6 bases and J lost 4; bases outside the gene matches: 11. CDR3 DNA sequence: TGTGCCAGCAGTTACCGAGGGGGCGAGGGCTATGGCTACACCTTC. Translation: CASSYRGGEGYGYTF.

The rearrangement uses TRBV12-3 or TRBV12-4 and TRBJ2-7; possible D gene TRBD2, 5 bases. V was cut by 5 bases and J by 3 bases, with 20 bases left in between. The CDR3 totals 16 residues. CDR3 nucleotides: TGTGCCAGCAGTCCTTTTGGGAGCCTTAACTACTACGAGCAGTACTTC. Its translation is CASSPFGSLNYYEQYF.

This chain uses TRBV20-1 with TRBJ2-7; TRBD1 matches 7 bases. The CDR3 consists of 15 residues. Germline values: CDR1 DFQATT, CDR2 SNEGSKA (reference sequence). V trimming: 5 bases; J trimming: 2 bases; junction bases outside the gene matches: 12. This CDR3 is CSAPQRDRTTYEQYF. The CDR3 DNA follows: TGCAGTGCTCCCCAAAGGGACAGAACAACCTACGAGCAGTACTTC.

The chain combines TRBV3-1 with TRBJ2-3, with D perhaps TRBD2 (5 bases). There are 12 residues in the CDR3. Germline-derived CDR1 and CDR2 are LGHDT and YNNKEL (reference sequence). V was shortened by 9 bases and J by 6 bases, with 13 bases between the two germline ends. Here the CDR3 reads CASRAPGDTQYF. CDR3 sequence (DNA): TGTGCCAGTAGGGCCCCGGGGGATACGCAGTATTTT.

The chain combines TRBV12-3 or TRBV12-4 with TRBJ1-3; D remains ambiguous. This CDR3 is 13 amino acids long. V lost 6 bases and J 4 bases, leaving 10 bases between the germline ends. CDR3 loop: CASRPGLGNTIYF. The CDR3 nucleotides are TGTGCCAGCAGACCAGGACTGGGAAACACCATATATTTT.

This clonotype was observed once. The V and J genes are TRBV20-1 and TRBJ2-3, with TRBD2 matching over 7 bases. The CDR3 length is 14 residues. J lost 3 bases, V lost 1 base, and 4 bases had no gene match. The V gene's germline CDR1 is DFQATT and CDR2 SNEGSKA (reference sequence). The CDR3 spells CSARGLAETDTQYF. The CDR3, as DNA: TGCAGTGCTAGAGGGCTAGCGGAGACAGATACGCAGTATTTT.